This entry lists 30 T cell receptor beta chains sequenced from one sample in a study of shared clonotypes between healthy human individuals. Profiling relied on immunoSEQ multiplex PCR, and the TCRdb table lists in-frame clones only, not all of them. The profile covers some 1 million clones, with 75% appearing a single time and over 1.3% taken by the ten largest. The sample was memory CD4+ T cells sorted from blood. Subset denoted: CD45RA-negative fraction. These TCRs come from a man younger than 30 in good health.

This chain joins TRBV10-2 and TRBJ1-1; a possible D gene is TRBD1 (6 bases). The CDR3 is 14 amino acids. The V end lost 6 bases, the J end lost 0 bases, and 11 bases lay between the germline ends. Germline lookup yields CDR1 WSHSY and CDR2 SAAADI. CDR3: CASRGGGLNTEAFF. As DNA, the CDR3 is TGCGCCAGCAGGGGGGGCGGATTGAACACTGAAGCTTTCTTT.

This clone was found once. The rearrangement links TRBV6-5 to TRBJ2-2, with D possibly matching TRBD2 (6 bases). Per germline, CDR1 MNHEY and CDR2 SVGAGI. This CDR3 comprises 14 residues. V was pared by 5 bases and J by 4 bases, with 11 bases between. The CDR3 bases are TGTGCCAGCAGTAAAACCGGGAGCACCGGGGAGCTGTTTTTT. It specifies CASSKTGSTGELFF.

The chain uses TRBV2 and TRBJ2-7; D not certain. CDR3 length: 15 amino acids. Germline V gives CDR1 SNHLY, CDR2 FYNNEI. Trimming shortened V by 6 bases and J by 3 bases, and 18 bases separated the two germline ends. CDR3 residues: CASRVDGLLGYEQYF. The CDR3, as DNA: TGTGCCAGCAGAGTAGACGGGCTGTTGGGCTACGAGCAGTACTTC.

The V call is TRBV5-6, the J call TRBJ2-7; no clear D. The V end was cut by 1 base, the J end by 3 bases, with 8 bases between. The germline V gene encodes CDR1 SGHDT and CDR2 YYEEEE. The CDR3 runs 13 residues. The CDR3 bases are TGTGCCAGCAGCTTGAAGGGTAGCTACGAGCAGTACTTC. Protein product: CASSLKGSYEQYF.

The CDR3 region is CASSPEGRQGGEQFF. The CDR3 coding sequence is TGCGCCAGCAGCCCTGAGGGGCGACAGGGCGGTGAGCAGTTCTTC. This rearrangement joins TRBV5-1 to TRBJ2-1; 7 bases align to TRBD1. Per the germline V gene, CDR1 is SGHRS and CDR2 is YFSETQ. The V segment lost 4 bases and the J segment 9 bases; nucleotides outside the gene matches: 13. The CDR3 extends over 15 amino acids.

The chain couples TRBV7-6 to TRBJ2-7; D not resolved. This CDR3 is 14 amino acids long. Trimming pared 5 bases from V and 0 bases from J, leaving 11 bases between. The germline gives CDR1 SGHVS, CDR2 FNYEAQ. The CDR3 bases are TGTGCCAGCAGCCCCCTTTACTCCTCCTACGAGCAGTACTTC. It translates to CASSPLYSSYEQYF.

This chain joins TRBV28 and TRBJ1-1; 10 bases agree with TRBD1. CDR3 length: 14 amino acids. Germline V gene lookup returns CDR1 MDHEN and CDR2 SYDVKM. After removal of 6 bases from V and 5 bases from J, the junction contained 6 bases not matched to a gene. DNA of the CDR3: TGTGCCAGCAGGTGGGGACAGGGGAGGACTGAAGCTTTCTTT. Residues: CASRWGQGRTEAFF.

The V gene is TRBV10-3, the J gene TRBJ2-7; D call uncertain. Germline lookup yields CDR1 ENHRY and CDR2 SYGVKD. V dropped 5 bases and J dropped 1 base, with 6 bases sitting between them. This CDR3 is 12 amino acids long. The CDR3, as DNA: TGTGCCATCAGTCAGAATTCCTACGAGCAGTACTTC. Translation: CAISQNSYEQYF.

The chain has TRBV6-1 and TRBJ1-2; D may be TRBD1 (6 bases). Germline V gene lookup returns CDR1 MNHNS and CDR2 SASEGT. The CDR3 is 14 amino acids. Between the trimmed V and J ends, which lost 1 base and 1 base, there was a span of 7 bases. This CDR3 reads CASSEVRGNYGYTF. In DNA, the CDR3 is TGTGCCAGCAGTGAAGTCAGGGGTAACTATGGCTACACCTTC.

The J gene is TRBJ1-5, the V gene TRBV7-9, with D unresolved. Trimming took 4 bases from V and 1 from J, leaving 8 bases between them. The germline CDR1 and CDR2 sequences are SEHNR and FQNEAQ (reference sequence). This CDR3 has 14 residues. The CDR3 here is CASSYDISNQPQHF. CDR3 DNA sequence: TGTGCCAGCAGCTACGATATCAGCAATCAGCCCCAGCATTTT.

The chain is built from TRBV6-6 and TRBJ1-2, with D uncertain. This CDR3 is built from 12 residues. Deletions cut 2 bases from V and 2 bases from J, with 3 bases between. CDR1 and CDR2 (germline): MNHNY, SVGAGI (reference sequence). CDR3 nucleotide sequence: TGTGCCAGCAGTTACGTCAACTATGGCTACACCTTC. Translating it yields CASSYVNYGYTF.

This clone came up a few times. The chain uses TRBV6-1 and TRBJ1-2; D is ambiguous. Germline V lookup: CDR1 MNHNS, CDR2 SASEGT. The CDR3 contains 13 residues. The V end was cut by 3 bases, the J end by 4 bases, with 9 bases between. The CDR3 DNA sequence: TGTGCCAGCAGTGATGAGAAGCTCTATGGCTACACCTTC. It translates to CASSDEKLYGYTF.

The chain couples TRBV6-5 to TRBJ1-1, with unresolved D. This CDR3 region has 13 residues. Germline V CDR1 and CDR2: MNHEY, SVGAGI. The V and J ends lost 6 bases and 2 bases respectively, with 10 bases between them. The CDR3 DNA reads TGTGCCAGCAGCCTAACTAGTAACACTGAAGCTTTCTTT. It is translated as CASSLTSNTEAFF.

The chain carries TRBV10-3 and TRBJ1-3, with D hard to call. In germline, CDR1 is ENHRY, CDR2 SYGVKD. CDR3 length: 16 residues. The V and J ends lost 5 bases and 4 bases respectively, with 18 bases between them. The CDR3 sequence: CAISPGLSLGGNTIYF. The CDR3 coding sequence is TGTGCCATCAGTCCGGGCCTTTCCCTGGGGGGAAACACCATATATTTT.

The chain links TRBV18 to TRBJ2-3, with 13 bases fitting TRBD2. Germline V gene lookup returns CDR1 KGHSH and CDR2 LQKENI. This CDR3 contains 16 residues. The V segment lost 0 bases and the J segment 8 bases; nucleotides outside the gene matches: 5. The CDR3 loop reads CASSPPGTSGNPTQYF. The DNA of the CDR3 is TGTGCCAGCTCACCACCCGGGACTAGCGGGAACCCTACGCAGTATTTT.

The CDR3: CASTQGANQPQHF. The CDR3 nucleotides read TGTGCCAGCACACAGGGGGCGAATCAGCCCCAGCATTTT. This chain uses TRBV2 with TRBJ1-5, with 9 bases matching TRBD1. There are 13 residues in the CDR3. V lost 7 bases, J lost 4 bases, and 2 bases stayed unmatched. Per the germline V gene, CDR1 is SNHLY and CDR2 is FYNNEI.

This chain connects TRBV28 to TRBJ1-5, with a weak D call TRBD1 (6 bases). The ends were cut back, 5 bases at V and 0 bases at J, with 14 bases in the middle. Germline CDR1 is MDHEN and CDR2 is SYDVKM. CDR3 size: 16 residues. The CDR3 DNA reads TGTGCCAGCAGTCCTGGACAGACTCTTAGCAATCAGCCCCAGCATTTT. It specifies CASSPGQTLSNQPQHF.

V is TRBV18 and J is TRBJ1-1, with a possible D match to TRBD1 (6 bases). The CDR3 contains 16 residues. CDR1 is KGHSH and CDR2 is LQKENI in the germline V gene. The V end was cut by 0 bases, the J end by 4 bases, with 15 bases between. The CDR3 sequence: CASSPPGLTGGTEAFF. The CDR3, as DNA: TGTGCCAGCTCACCACCGGGGTTGACAGGTGGCACTGAAGCTTTCTTT.

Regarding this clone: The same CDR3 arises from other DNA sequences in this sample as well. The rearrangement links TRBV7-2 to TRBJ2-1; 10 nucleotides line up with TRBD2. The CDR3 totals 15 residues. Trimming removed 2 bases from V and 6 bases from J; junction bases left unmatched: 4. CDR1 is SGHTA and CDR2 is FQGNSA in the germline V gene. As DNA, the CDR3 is TGTGCCAGCAGCTTAAGCGGGAGGGCCGGCAATGAGCAGTTCTTC. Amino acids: CASSLSGRAGNEQFF.

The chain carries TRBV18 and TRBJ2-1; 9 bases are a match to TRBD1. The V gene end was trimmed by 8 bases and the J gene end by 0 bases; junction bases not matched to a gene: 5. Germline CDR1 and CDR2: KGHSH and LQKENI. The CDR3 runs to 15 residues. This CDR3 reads CASTQGQGSYNEQFF. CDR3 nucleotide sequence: TGTGCCAGCACACAGGGACAGGGCTCCTACAATGAGCAGTTCTTC. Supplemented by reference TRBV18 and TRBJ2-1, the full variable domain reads NAGVMQNPRHLVRRRGQEARLRCSPMKGHSHVYWYRQLPEEGLKFMVYLQKENIIDESGMPKERFSAEFPKEGPSILRIQQVVRGDSAAYFCASTQGQGSYNEQFFGPGTRLTVL.

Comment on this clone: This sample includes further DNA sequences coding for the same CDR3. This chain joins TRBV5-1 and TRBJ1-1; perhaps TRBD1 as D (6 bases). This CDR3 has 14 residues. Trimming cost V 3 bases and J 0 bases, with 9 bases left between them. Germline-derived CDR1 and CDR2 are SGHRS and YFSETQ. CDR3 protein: CASSSGQMNTEAFF. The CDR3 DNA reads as TGCGCCAGCAGCTCCGGACAGATGAACACTGAAGCTTTCTTT.

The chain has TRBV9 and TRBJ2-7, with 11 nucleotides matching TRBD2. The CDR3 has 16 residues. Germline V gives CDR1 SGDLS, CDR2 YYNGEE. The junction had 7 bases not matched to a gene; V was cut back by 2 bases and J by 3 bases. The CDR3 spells CASSVAGTSGNYEQYF. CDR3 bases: TGTGCCAGCAGCGTGGCCGGGACTAGCGGAAACTACGAGCAGTACTTC.

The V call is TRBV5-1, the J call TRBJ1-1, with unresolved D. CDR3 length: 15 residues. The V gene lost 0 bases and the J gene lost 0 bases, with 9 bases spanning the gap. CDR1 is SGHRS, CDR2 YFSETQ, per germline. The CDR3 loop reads CASSLDGEMNTEAFF. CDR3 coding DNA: TGCGCCAGCAGCTTGGATGGAGAAATGAACACTGAAGCTTTCTTT.

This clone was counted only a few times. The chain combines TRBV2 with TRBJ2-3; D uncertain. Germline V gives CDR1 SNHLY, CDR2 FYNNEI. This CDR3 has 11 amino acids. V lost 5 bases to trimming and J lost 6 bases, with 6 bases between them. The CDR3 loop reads CASSRWDTQYF. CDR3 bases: TGTGCCAGCAGTAGGTGGGATACGCAGTATTTT. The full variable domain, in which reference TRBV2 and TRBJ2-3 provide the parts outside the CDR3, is EPEVTQTPSHQVTQMGQEVILRCVPISNHLYFYWYRQILGQKVEFLVSFYNNEISEKSEIFDDQFSVERPDGSNFTLKIRSTKLEDSAMYFCASSRWDTQYFGPGTRLTVL.

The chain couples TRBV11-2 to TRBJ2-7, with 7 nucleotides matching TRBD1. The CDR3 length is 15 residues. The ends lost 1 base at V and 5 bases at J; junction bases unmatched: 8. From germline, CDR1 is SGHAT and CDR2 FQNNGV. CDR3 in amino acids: CASSLVYRGFDEQYF. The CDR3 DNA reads TGTGCCAGCAGCTTAGTGTACAGGGGTTTCGACGAGCAGTACTTC.

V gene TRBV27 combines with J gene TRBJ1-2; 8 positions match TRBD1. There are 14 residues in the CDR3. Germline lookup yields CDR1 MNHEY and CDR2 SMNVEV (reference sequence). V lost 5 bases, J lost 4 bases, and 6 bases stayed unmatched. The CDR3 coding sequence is TGTGCCAGCAGTCGCCAAGGACAGGGCTATGGCTACACCTTC. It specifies CASSRQGQGYGYTF.

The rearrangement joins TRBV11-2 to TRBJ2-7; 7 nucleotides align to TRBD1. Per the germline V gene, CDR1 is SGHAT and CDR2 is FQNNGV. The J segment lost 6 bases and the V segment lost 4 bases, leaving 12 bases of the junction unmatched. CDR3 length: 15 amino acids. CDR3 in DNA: TGTGCCAGCAGCTATACCGGACAGGACACCTCCGAGCAGTACTTC. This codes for CASSYTGQDTSEQYF.

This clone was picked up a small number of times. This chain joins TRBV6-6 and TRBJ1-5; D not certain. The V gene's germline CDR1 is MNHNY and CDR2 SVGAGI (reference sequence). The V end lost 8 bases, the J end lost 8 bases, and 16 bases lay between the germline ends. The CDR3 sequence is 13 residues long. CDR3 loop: CASGPGYLEPQHF. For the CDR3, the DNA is TGTGCCAGCGGCCCCGGGTACTTGGAGCCCCAGCATTTT.

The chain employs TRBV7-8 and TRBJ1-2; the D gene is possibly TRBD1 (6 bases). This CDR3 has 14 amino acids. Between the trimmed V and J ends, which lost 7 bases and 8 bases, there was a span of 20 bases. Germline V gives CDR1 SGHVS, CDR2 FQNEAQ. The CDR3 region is CASTLGGGREGYTF. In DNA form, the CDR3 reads TGTGCCAGCACCTTGGGCGGGGGGCGCGAAGGCTACACCTTC.

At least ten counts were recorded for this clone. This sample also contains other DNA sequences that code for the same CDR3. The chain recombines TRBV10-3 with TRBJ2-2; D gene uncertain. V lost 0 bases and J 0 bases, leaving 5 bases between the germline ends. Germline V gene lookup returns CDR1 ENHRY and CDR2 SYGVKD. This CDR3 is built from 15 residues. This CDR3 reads CAISESTPNTGELFF. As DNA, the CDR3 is TGTGCCATCAGTGAGTCGACCCCGAACACCGGGGAGCTGTTTTTT.